The 21 T cell receptor beta chains in this list originate from one sample, sequenced in a study of cytotoxic CD8 clonotypes in ibrutinib-treated CLL. Here immunoSEQ multiplex PCR was the method, and the copy in TCRdb shows in-frame clones only, minus some. This table holds more than 50,000 clones, approximately 54% found once. The material sequenced was PBMCs, taken after 12 months of ibrutinib treatment. These receptors were collected from a human donor with chronic lymphocytic leukemia.

The chain couples TRBV6-5 to TRBJ1-6; perhaps TRBD1 as D (6 bases). Germline V gives CDR1 MNHEY, CDR2 SVGAGI. The CDR3 length is 14 residues. V was cut by 2 bases and J by 7 bases, with 9 bases left in between. CDR3 in amino acids: CASSYKDRNSPLHF. In nucleotides, the CDR3 is TGTGCCAGCAGTTACAAGGACAGAAATTCACCCCTCCACTTT.

The chain combines TRBV27 with TRBJ1-4; D is undetermined. The CDR3 has 13 amino acids. The V gene lost 3 bases and the J gene lost 3 bases, with 5 bases spanning the gap. Germline loops: CDR1 MNHEY, CDR2 SMNVEV (reference sequence). This chain's CDR3 is CASSLYPNEKLFF. DNA for the CDR3: TGTGCCAGCAGTTTGTATCCTAATGAAAAACTGTTTTTT.

This chain connects TRBV18 to TRBJ2-7, with TRBD2 matching over 9 bases. The germline V gene encodes CDR1 KGHSH and CDR2 LQKENI. The trim removed 1 base at V and 3 bases at J, leaving 4 bases unmatched. The CDR3 is 15 residues long. This CDR3 is CASSPLAGVGYEQYV. The CDR3 nucleotides read TGTGCCAGCTCACCACTAGCGGGGGTGGGCTACGAGCAGTACGTC.

This rearrangement joins TRBV18 to TRBJ1-5, with D perhaps matching TRBD1 (6 bases). V was trimmed by 5 bases and J by 4 bases, leaving 15 bases between them. The CDR3 sequence is 15 residues long. Germline CDR1 reads KGHSH; CDR2 reads LQKENI. CDR3 amino acids: CASSTTGTQNQPQHF. The CDR3 nucleotides are TGTGCCAGCTCAACCACCGGGACACAAAATCAGCCCCAGCATTTT.

Comments on this clone: Germline and junction disagree at one end, which may indicate a read error. The chain employs TRBV7-8 and TRBJ2-1; 8 nucleotides match TRBD2. CDR3 length equals 18 residues. CDR1 SGHVS and CDR2 FQNEAQ come from the germline V gene. The DNA for the CDR3 is TGTGCCAGCAGTTTAGTCCACACCACGGGAGGGATCTACAATGAGCAGTTCTTC. Its translation: CASSLVHTTGGIYNEQFF.

V gene TRBV6-1 combines with J gene TRBJ1-1, with D unclear. V lost 6 bases and J 3 bases, leaving 14 bases between the germline ends. The CDR3 covers 14 residues. Looked up from germline, CDR1 is MNHNS and CDR2 is SASEGT. The CDR3 DNA sequence: TGTGCCAGCAGAGCGGTCGTGGCGGACACTGAAGCTTTCTTT. The encoded protein is CASRAVVADTEAFF.

The chain is built from TRBV19 and TRBJ2-1; TRBD1 agrees at 8 bases. The CDR3 loop spans 15 amino acids. Germline CDR1 and CDR2: LNHDA and SQIVND (reference sequence). V lost 3 bases and J lost 7; bases outside the gene matches: 8. DNA of the CDR3: TGTGCCAGTAGTATGCGCCAGGGGGCTTATAATGAGCAGTTCTTC. It encodes CASSMRQGAYNEQFF.

The J gene is TRBJ2-7, the V gene TRBV11-2, with D possibly TRBD2 on 6 matching bases. This CDR3 contains 15 residues. V was pared by 4 bases and J by 0 bases, with 13 bases between. Per the germline V gene, CDR1 is SGHAT and CDR2 is FQNNGV. The CDR3 protein is CASSSNSGDSYEQYF. CDR3 nucleotides: TGTGCCAGCAGCTCCAATAGCGGAGACTCCTACGAGCAGTACTTC.

In its sample, this clone was seen many times. The V call is TRBV5-1, the J call TRBJ2-5; 9 positions agree with TRBD1. With 6 bases clipped from V and 0 bases from J, the junction kept 9 bases outside the gene matches. Per germline, CDR1 SGHRS and CDR2 YFSETQ. The CDR3 loop spans 16 amino acids. CDR3 coding DNA: TGCGCCAGCAACTATATCGGACAGGGGTACCAAGAGACCCAGTACTTC. Translation: CASNYIGQGYQETQYF.

V is TRBV21-1 and J is TRBJ1-6; the listed D gene, TRBD1, was not tested against the DNA. TRBV21-1 is classified as a pseudogene. This CDR3 is built from 14 residues. CDR3 sequence reads: CASRPTGVISPLHF. Written as DNA, the CDR3 is TGTGCCAGCAGACCGACAGGGGTTATTTCACCCCTCCACTTT.

The CDR3 DNA reads as TGTGCCAGCAAAGAGCGAGAGACCCAGTACTTC. This sequence encodes CASKERETQYF. The gene calls are TRBV2 and TRBJ2-5; no reliable D call. Germline-derived CDR1 and CDR2 are SNHLY and FYNNEI. This CDR3 is built from 11 residues. V was clipped by 7 bases and J by 4 bases, with 7 bases between them.

V is TRBV7-2 and J is TRBJ1-5, with D unclear. The germline V and J ends were trimmed by 0 bases and 5 bases, with 8 bases remaining between them. Germline V gene data show CDR1 as SGHTA and CDR2 as FQGNSA. The CDR3 runs 14 residues. CDR3 amino acids: CASSLALSYQPQHF. The CDR3 bases are TGTGCCAGCAGCTTAGCCCTATCGTATCAGCCCCAGCATTTT. The full variable domain, in which reference TRBV7-2 and TRBJ1-5 provide the parts outside the CDR3, is GAGVSQSPSNKVTEKGKDVELRCDPISGHTALYWYRQSLGQGLEFLIYFQGNSAPDKSGLPSDRFSAERTGGSVSTLTIQRTQQEDSAVYLCASSLALSYQPQHFGDGTRLSIL.

J is TRBJ2-2 and V is TRBV5-1; unclear D gene. The CDR3 consists of 15 residues. V was pared by 5 bases and J by 3 bases, with 14 bases between. CDR1 SGHRS and CDR2 YFSETQ come from the germline V gene. The CDR3 coding sequence is TGCGCCAGCAGTCCTACAGCTAGGGACACCGGGGAGCTGTTTTTT. The encoded protein is CASSPTARDTGELFF.

V usage is TRBV29-1 and J usage is TRBJ1-1; 7 bases fit TRBD1. Germline trimming cut 8 bases from V and 7 bases from J; bases unmatched to any gene: 4. In germline, CDR1 is SQVTM, CDR2 ANQGSEA. This CDR3 is built from 10 residues. DNA for the CDR3: TGCAGCACTCGACAGGGTGAAGCTTTCTTT. Its protein product is CSTRQGEAFF.

The V and J genes are TRBV21-1 and TRBJ2-7; TRBD1 is taken as the D call from the table, unchecked against the DNA. TRBV21-1 is shown as a pseudogene. This CDR3 contains 15 residues. The CDR3 region has the DNA TGTGCCAGCACCGAATCCTTAAAAAGGGGCGGCGAGCAGTACGTC. This translates into CASTESLKRGGEQYV.

This clone was seen only once. The conserved final phenylalanine or tryptophan is absent from the CDR3, which likely points to a read error. It is unclear where the CDR3 begins or ends on the DNA, so no DNA is shown, and the CDR3 is as TCRdb lists it. J is TRBJ2-7 and V is TRBV21-1; the table calls TRBD1, which could not be checked here. TRBV21-1 is a pseudogene. The CDR3 length equals 11 residues, ends included. The CDR3 protein is CASSKTGQVLL.

The chain couples TRBV5-4 to TRBJ1-5; 7 bases line up with TRBD1. V lost 4 bases and J lost 1; bases outside the gene matches: 5. This CDR3 contains 15 residues. Germline loops: CDR1 SGHNT, CDR2 YYREEE (reference sequence). CDR3 in amino acids: CASSTTGNSNQPQHF. The CDR3 region has the DNA TGTGCCAGCAGCACGACAGGGAACAGCAATCAGCCCCAGCATTTT.

This clone is a singleton in its sample. The V and J genes are TRBV28 and TRBJ2-2, with a possible D match to TRBD1 (5 bases). V was clipped by 5 bases and J by 2 bases, with 12 bases between them. Germline V gives CDR1 MDHEN, CDR2 SYDVKM. This CDR3 has 15 residues. The CDR3, as DNA: TGTGCCAGCAGTCTAGACAGACCTAACACCGGGGAGCTGTTTTTT. Translation: CASSLDRPNTGELFF.

This chain uses TRBV10-3 with TRBJ2-1; 7 bases are a match to TRBD2. Germline-derived CDR1 and CDR2 are ENHRY and SYGVKD. Trimming at V came to 8 bases and at J to 3 bases, leaving 7 bases not matched to a gene. The CDR3 extends over 14 amino acids. The CDR3 here is CAIRQREGYNEQFF. The CDR3 DNA is TGTGCCATCCGCCAGAGGGAGGGCTACAATGAGCAGTTCTTC.

This clone showed up many times. The chain joins TRBV6-1 to TRBJ1-2; D is unclear. The CDR3 totals 14 residues. Germline loops: CDR1 MNHNS, CDR2 SASEGT. The V gene lost 1 base and the J gene lost 3 bases, with 9 bases spanning the gap. Here the CDR3 reads CASSEGQSYYGYTF. The CDR3 DNA sequence: TGTGCCAGCAGTGAAGGGCAGAGCTACTATGGCTACACCTTC.

The chain uses TRBV4-2 and TRBJ2-2; 7 bases are shared with TRBD1. The CDR3 has 14 residues. In germline, CDR1 is LGHNA, CDR2 YNFKEQ. With V trimmed by 6 bases and J by 4 bases, 5 bases remained unmatched. The CDR3 protein is CASRRDSGTGELFF. The CDR3 DNA sequence: TGTGCCAGCAGAAGGGACAGCGGCACCGGGGAGCTGTTTTTT.